Below, 15 T cell receptor beta chains from the same sample are listed, as sequenced in a study of human T cells and chemical hapten exposure. Stated time point: patch test 1, 2 weeks after DPC sensitization. Documented treatment: therapeutic diphenylcyclopropenone sensitization with weekly scalp DPC. TCRdb reprocessed the RACE reads with MiXCR, giving one entry per CDR3 protein. The sample holds a few hundred thousand distinct CDR3 sequences; about 4.4% are singletons and the top ten take over 2%. The sample was whole blood, taken in connection with sensitization to the hapten diphenylcyclopropenone (DPC). The receptor set was obtained from a woman in her forties or fifties with alopecia areata. Some clones in this sample may be carry-over from other donors' samples.

This clonotype was observed at least ten times. This rearrangement joins TRBV4-2 to TRBJ2-7; TRBD2 might be the D (6 bases). This CDR3 is built from 14 residues. Per the germline V gene, CDR1 is LGHNA and CDR2 is YNFKEQ. Trimming took off 7 bases at V and 4 bases at J, with 17 bases between the two ends. The CDR3 loop reads CASTPRGGAYEQYF. As DNA, the CDR3 is TGTGCCAGCACCCCGAGGGGCGGGGCGTACGAGCAGTACTTC.

V gene TRBV24-1 combines with J gene TRBJ2-1, with D possibly matching TRBD2 (6 bases). The CDR3 extends over 11 amino acids. Trimming shortened V by 9 bases and J by 8 bases, and 10 bases separated the two germline ends. CDR1 and CDR2 (germline): KGHDR, SFDVKD. The CDR3 DNA follows: TGTGCCACCGCGGAGGGCGATGAGCAGTTCTTC. Translating gives CATAEGDEQFF.

Comment on this clonotype: A much larger clone lies a single base off, so this may be a read error. The chain carries TRBV18 and TRBJ1-2; D is uncertain. Germline values: CDR1 KGHSH, CDR2 LQKENI. The CDR3 length is 11 residues. V gave up 8 bases and J gave up 6 bases, with 10 bases separating them. The CDR3 is CASRGPDGYTF. The CDR3 nucleotides read TGTGCCAGCCGAGGTCCAGATGGCTACACCTTC.

This clonotype was observed many times. V and J are TRBV7-2 and TRBJ2-1, with 12 nucleotides matching TRBD2. The CDR3 sequence is 16 residues long. Per the germline V gene, CDR1 is SGHTA and CDR2 is FQGNSA. V was clipped by 0 bases and J by 6 bases; unmatched bases: 3. The chain's CDR3 is CASSLAALAGGNEQFF. CDR3 bases: TGTGCCAGCAGCTTAGCTGCACTAGCGGGAGGCAATGAGCAGTTCTTC.

This clonotype was seen a handful of times. The chain couples TRBV5-8 to TRBJ2-7; D is unresolved. CDR1 SGHTS and CDR2 YDEGEE come from the germline V gene. This CDR3 region has 14 residues. V shed 2 bases and J shed 2 bases, with 11 bases lying between them. The CDR3 DNA follows: TGTGCCAGCAGCTTCCCGCCGGGTGCCTACGAGCAGTACTTC. It translates to CASSFPPGAYEQYF.

This clonotype was found many times. This rearrangement joins TRBV5-1 to TRBJ1-1; 8 bases line up with TRBD1. Germline CDR1 reads SGHRS; CDR2 reads YFSETQ. V dropped 4 bases and J dropped 1; count of bases not matched to a gene: 3. This CDR3 spans 14 amino acids. The chain's CDR3 is CASSGDRKNTEAFF. CDR3 bases: TGCGCCAGCAGCGGGGACAGGAAGAACACTGAAGCTTTCTTT.

V is TRBV6-5 and J is TRBJ1-1; perhaps TRBD1 as D (5 bases). The V gene lost 4 bases and the J gene lost 6 bases, with 12 bases spanning the gap. This CDR3 is built from 13 residues. Germline CDR1 and CDR2: MNHEY and SVGAGI. CDR3 coding DNA: TGTGCCAGCAGTTGGCGGGGGGTGGCTGAAGCTTTCTTT. Amino acids: CASSWRGVAEAFF.

This clonotype was counted at least ten times. This chain uses TRBV4-3 with TRBJ2-6; D remains unclear. Germline loops: CDR1 LGHNA, CDR2 YSLEER. The germline V and J ends were trimmed by 0 bases and 3 bases, with 15 bases remaining between them. This CDR3 contains 18 residues. The CDR3 loop reads CASSQEVDFWIGANVLTF. The CDR3, as DNA: TGCGCCAGCAGCCAAGAGGTAGATTTCTGGATTGGGGCCAACGTCCTGACTTTC.

The chain has TRBV6-5 and TRBJ1-1; 7 nucleotides match TRBD1. The CDR3 consists of 13 residues. V trimming: 4 bases; J trimming: 4 bases; junction bases outside the gene matches: 3. The germline CDR1 and CDR2 sequences are MNHEY and SVGAGI. CDR3 protein: CASSSGGITEAFF. The CDR3 nucleotides read TGTGCCAGCAGTTCAGGGGGGATCACTGAAGCTTTCTTT.

This clonotype was counted at least ten times. The CDR3 protein is CASSPHRGTEAFF. The CDR3 DNA follows: TGTGCCAGCAGCCCACACAGGGGTACTGAAGCTTTCTTT. The chain combines TRBV27 with TRBJ1-1, with 7 bases matching TRBD1. Losses at the gene ends were 6 bases for V and 5 bases for J; bases not matched to a gene: 6. CDR3 size: 13 residues. Germline loops: CDR1 MNHEY, CDR2 SMNVEV (reference sequence).

This clonotype was detected ten times or more. The J gene is TRBJ2-3, the V gene TRBV5-4, with 7 bases lining up with TRBD2. V dropped 3 bases and J dropped 6; count of bases not matched to a gene: 1. The CDR3 sequence is 12 residues long. Per the germline V gene, CDR1 is SGHNT and CDR2 is YYREEE (reference sequence). This CDR3 reads CASSWGGDTQYF. CDR3 in DNA: TGTGCCAGCAGCTGGGGGGGGGATACGCAGTATTTT.

Ten or more counts support this clonotype. The rearrangement joins TRBV27 to TRBJ2-3, with 9 bases matching TRBD1. J lost 1 base, V lost 6 bases, and 8 bases had no gene match. The germline V gene has CDR1 MNHEY and CDR2 SMNVEV (reference sequence). CDR3 length: 16 residues. The CDR3, as DNA: TGTGCCAGCAGACGGAACAGGGACAGGGGCACAGATACGCAGTATTTT. It encodes CASRRNRDRGTDTQYF.

This clonotype was detected only a few times. The rearrangement links TRBV12-3 or TRBV12-4 to TRBJ2-2, with unresolved D. V was trimmed by 8 bases and J by 6 bases, leaving 7 bases between them. The CDR3 covers 11 residues. The CDR3 region is CASSHPGELFF. In nucleotides, the CDR3 is TGTGCCAGCTCCCACCCCGGGGAGCTGTTTTTT.

This clonotype was seen repeatedly, ten times or more. The V and J genes are TRBV12-3 or TRBV12-4 and TRBJ2-7; D might be TRBD2 (6 bases). The CDR3 is 14 amino acids. V lost 2 bases to trimming and J lost 5 bases, with 13 bases between them. The CDR3 sequence is CASSLWGERDEQYF. CDR3 bases: TGTGCCAGCAGTTTATGGGGGGAACGGGACGAGCAGTACTTC.

This clonotype was seen ten or more times. The chain carries TRBV7-2 and TRBJ1-5; the match to TRBD1 covers 11 bases. V gave up 4 bases and J gave up 6 bases; unmatched junction bases: 8. The CDR3 covers 16 residues. Germline V gives CDR1 SGHTA, CDR2 FQGNSA. In nucleotides, the CDR3 is TGTGCCAGCAGCTACACCGGGGGACAGGGGGTTCAGCCCCAGCATTTT. Translating it yields CASSYTGGQGVQPQHF.